This TCR beta chain was sequenced for a study of cytomegalovirus exposure and HLA in healthy donors. Germline lookup yields CDR1 SGHDT and CDR2 YYEEEE. V was clipped by 4 bases and J by 2 bases, with 9 bases between them. CDR3 length: 14 residues. The PCR employed 60 Vbeta primers together with 13 Jbeta primers. Here immunoSEQ multiplex PCR was the method, and the copy in TCRdb shows in-frame clones only, minus some. The sample records under 150,000 clones, 82% being singletons. A note on this clone: Its target is not known.

General study findings and limits: With later analysis, a missense DCLRE1C variant became linked to TCR beta V- and J-gene trimming.

This chain connects TRBV5-6 to TRBJ2-2, with unresolved D. The source is a male donor in good health and CMV-seronegative. Sequencing was carried out using PBMCs. CDR3 region: CASSLISNTGELFF. In DNA, the CDR3 is TGTGCCAGCAGCCTTATCTCCAACACCGGGGAGCTGTTTTTT.